The entry below describes one T cell receptor beta chain. Its antigen is still unknown. The input lacks base qualities; no much larger clone sits a single base away. These data come from a study of blood T cells in healthy people across ages (dated by TCRdb to between 2014 and 2017). Regarding the complete study: In model experiments, roughly one uniquely barcoded TCR beta cDNA molecule per two T cells was captured by template switching. Four age groups were formed from the donors: young (average around 15 years), middle-aged (approximately 41), aged (62) and long-lived (roughly 88). To avoid experimental bias, donors of different ages were randomly spread across the sequencing lanes. To track age-related changes in TCR beta repertoire diversity, the study relied on deep sequencing normalized with unique cDNA molecular identifiers. Two additional independent replicas of 1 million unique cDNA reads from the same blood draw were analyzed for two donors (one aged 18 to 30 and one aged 80 or older).

Systemically healthy Caucasian individuals from Russia, some 36 in total and aged about 6 to 95 years, were included as donors. Each donor gave ten milliliters of peripheral blood, drawn into EDTA-treated Vacutainer tubes. Ficoll-Paque density-gradient centrifugation was used to isolate PBMCs, with at least 6 million per sample. Total RNA, at least 6 micrograms per sample, was extracted from PBMCs with Trizol reagent. Naive CD45RAhigh/CD27high T cell percentages were measured by flow cytometry on a PBMC aliquot from every donor. V and J are truncated by 4 bases and 2 bases respectively, leaving an intervening sequence of 11 bases. From the cysteine through the phenylalanine, the CDR3 covers 15 amino acids. The kept DNA is CDR3 alone, 45 bases in frame from the first base. CDR1 and CDR2 are read off the germline V gene as MGHRA and YSYEKL. The method was 5' RACE. Data came from an Illumina HiSeq 2500. The second PCR ran for about 7 to 11 cycles and used a J-beta primer mix along with a sample-barcoded 5' primer. Each TCR beta cDNA molecule received a unique molecular identifier from a template-switch 5' adaptor carrying 12 random nucleotides. At least 2.5 million CDR3-containing paired-end reads were obtained from each sample. All of the RNA was converted into first-strand cDNA using the Mint cDNA synthesis kit, with a TRBC-specific oligonucleotide serving as the primer. All cDNA was treated with uracil-DNA glycosylase and then went through a first 18-cycle PCR with the universal primers M1SS and BC2_uni_R. Per the source publication's procedure: Normalization of each sample was performed by random selection of 1 million high-quality reads, each carrying a distinct molecular identifier. Reads with shared molecular identifiers were discarded instead of being binned into consensus sequences. CDR3 identification, clonotype clustering and error correction used MiTCR with a Q25 quality threshold and the strictest error-elimination algorithm. A nonparametric unseen species model using Euler transformation provided a lower-bound estimate of total TCR beta diversity. Using fastp at Q25 and MiXCR, TCRdb reprocessed the public reads and kept productive beta chains. Identical CDR3 protein sequences are pooled into one entry, listed with their most common genes and DNA. In this record, the V and J calls reflect TCRdb's handling and not the investigators' own analysis. The table for this sample lists over 950,000 distinct CDR3 sequences; around 54% of them were counted only once. The ten biggest clones cover roughly a fifth of the sample.

Study-wide conclusions, independent of this receptor: Since profiling was done on bulk unsorted PBMCs, naive and antigen-experienced compartments could not be conclusively compared. A strong correlation was found between observed TCR beta diversity and the percentage of naive T cells measured by flow cytometry. Compared with the aged group, more naive CD4+ T cells, fewer expanded clones and increased TCR diversity were shown by the long-lived group, suggesting age selection. Because the CMV infection status of the donors was unknown, age-related changes in expanded clonotypes may potentially have been confounded. Estimates of total diversity from one million sequenced T cells were regarded as lower bounds and underestimates. As age increased, observed TCR beta diversity per million T cells dropped in a roughly linear way, and a significant reduction was already evident by age around 41.

The chain joins TRBV4-1 to TRBJ2-2, with the D gene tentatively TRBD1 or TRBD2, based on 5 matching bases in each. The sequenced sample was blood. The TCR originated in a woman aged 60-70 years in good health. The sequenced DNA: TGCGCCAGCAGCCGACGGGACCGTAACACCGGGGAGCTGTTTTTT. Its protein product is CASSRRDRNTGELFF.